This T cell receptor (beta chain) is from a study of T cell repertoires in cytomegalovirus infection. Overall study context: Signatures in public TCR beta sequences pointed to both CMV infection and matching HLA type. Whole-study findings and limits: Ex vivo responses were dominated by HLA-C-restricted CMV-specific TCR beta clonotypes.

TCRdb reanalysed the reads using MiXCR and keeps one entry per CDR3 protein. The sample includes some 920,000 distinct CDR3 sequences, 31% of them seen just once. This clonotype was counted at least ten times. No antigen is known for it. The V and J ends lost 4 bases and 2 bases respectively, with 12 bases between them. Germline V lookup: CDR1 SGHVS, CDR2 FNYEAQ. This CDR3 has 14 residues. The chain is built from TRBV7-6 and TRBJ2-7; the D is unclear. The source of this sequence is a human donor in good health (CMV status not recorded). Some clones in this sample may be carry-over from other donors' samples. The source was cultured CD8+ T cells from PBMCs, collected from culture after CMV antigen stimulation. CDR3 loop: CASSSGAHPYEQYF. The CDR3 bases are TGTGCCAGCAGCTCCGGTGCTCACCCCTACGAGCAGTACTTC.